In its sample, the clone carrying this T cell receptor beta chain is medium-sized. The sample holds other DNA sequences that translate to the same CDR3. These data come from a study of control samples from healthy donors and cancer patients. The data were produced by immunoSEQ multiplex PCR, yet TCRdb's version contains in-frame clones alone and is incomplete. The sample records around 14,000 clones, around three quarters being singletons. Germline V gene data show CDR1 as MNHEY and CDR2 as SVGEGT. The CDR3 is 15 residues long. With 3 bases clipped from V and 2 bases from J, the junction kept 4 bases outside the gene matches.

The specimen sequenced was formalin-fixed, paraffin-embedded tissue. The sequence derives from a female donor with lung cancer. This chain links TRBV6-2 or TRBV6-3 with TRBJ2-1; 7 bases are a match to TRBD2. The CDR3 protein is CASSYLAGAYNEQFF. The CDR3 DNA follows: TGTGCCAGCAGTTATCTGGCGGGAGCCTACAATGAGCAGTTCTTC.